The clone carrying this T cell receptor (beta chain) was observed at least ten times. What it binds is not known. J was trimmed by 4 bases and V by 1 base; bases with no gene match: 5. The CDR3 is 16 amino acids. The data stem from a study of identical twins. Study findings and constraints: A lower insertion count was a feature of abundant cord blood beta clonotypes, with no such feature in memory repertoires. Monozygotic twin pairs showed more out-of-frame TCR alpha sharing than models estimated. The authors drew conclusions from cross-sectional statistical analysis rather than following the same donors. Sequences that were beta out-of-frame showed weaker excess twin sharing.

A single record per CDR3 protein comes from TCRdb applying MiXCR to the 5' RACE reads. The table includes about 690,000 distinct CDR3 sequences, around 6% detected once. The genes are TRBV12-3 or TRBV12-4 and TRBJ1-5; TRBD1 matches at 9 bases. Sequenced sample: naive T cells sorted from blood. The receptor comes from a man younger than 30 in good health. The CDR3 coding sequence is TGTGCCAGCAGTTTAGGCGGGGGACAGGGAAATCAGCCCCAGCATTTT. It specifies CASSLGGGQGNQPQHF.